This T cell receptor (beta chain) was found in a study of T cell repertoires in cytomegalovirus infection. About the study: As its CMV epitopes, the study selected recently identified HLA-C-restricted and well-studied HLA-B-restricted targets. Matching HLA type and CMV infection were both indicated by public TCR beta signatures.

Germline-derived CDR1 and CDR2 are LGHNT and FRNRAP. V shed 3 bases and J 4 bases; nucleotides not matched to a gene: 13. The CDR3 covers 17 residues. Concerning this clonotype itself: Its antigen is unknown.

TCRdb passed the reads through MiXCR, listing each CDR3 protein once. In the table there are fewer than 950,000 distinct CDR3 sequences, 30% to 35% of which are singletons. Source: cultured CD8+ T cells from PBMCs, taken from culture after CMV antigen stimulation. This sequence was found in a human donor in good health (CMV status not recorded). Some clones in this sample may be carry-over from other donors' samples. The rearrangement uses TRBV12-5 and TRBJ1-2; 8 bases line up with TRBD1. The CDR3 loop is CASGFQPGQETLYGYTF. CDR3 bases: TGTGCTAGTGGTTTCCAGCCGGGACAGGAAACTCTCTATGGCTACACCTTC.